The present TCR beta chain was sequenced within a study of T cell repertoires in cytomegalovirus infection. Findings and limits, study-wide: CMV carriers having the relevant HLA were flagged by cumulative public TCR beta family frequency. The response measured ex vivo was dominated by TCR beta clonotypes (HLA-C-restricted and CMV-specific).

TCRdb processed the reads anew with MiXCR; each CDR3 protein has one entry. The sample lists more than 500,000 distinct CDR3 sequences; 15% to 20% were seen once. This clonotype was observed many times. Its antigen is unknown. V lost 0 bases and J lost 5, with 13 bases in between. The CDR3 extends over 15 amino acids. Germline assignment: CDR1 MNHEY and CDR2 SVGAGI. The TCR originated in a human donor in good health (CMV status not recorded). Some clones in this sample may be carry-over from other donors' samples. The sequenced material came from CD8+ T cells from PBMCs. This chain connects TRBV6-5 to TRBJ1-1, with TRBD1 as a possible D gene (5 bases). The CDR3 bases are TGTGCCAGCAGTTACTCCCCGGGACGGCTAACTGAAGCTTTCTTT. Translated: CASSYSPGRLTEAFF.